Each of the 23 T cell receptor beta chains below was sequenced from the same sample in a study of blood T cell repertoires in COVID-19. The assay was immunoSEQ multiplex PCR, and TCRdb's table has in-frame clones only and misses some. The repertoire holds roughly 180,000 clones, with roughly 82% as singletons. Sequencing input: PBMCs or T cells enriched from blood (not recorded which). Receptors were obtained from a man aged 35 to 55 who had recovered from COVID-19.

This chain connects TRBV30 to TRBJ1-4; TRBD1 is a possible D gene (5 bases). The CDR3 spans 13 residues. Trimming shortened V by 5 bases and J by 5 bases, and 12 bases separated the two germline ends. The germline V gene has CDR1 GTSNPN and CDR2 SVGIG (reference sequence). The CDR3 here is CAWLQESNEKLFF. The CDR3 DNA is TGTGCCTGGTTACAGGAATCAAATGAAAAACTGTTTTTT.

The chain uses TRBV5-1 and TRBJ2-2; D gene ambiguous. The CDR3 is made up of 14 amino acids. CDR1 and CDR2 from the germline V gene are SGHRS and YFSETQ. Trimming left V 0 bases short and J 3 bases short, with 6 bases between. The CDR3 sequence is CASSLGTDTGELFF. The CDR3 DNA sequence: TGCGCCAGCAGCTTGGGCACGGACACCGGGGAGCTGTTTTTT. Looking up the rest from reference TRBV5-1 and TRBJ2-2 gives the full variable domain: KAGVTQTPRYLIKTRGQQVTLSCSPISGHRSVSWYQQTPGQGLQFLFEYFSETQRNKGNFPGRFSGRQFSNSRSEMNVSTLELGDSALYLCASSLGTDTGELFFGEGSRLTVL.

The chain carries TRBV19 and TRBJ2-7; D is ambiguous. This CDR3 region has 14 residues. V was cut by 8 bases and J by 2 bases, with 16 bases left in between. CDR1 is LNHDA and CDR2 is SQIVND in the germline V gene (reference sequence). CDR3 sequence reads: CASSPRGAAYEQYF. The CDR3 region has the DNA TGTGCCAGTTCCCCCCGAGGCGCCGCCTACGAGCAGTACTTC.

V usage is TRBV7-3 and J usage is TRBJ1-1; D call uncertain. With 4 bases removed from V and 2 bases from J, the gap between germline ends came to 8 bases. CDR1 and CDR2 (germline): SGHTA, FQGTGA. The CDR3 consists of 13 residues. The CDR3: CASSSGINTEAFF. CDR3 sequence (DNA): TGTGCCAGCAGCTCCGGGATAAACACTGAAGCTTTCTTT.

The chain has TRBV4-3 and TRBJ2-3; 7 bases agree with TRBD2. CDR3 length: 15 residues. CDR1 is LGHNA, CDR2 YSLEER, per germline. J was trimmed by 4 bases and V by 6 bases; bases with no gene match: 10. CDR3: CASRQNAAGADTQYF. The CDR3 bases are TGCGCCAGCAGGCAAAATGCCGCGGGAGCAGATACGCAGTATTTT.

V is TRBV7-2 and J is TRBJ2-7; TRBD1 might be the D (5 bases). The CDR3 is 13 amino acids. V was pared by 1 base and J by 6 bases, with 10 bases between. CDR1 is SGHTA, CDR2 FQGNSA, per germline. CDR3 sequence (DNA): TGTGCCAGCAGCTTAGATCTGGGGCTCGAGCAGTACGTC. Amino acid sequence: CASSLDLGLEQYV.

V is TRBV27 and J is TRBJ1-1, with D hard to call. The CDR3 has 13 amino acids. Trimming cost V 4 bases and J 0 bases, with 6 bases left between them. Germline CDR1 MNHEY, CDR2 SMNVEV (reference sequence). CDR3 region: CASSWSVNTEAFF. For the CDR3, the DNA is TGTGCCAGCAGTTGGTCAGTGAACACTGAAGCTTTCTTT.

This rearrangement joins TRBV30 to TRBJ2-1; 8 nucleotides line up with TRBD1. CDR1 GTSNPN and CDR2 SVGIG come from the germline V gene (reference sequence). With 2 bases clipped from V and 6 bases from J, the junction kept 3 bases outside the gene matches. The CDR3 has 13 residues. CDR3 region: CAWSSGTGNEQFF. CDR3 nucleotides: TGTGCCTGGAGTAGTGGGACAGGCAATGAGCAGTTCTTC.

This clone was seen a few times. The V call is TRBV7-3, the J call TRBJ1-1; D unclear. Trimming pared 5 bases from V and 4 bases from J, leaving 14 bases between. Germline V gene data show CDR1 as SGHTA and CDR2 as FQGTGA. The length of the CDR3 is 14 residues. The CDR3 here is CASSPSGEGTEAFF. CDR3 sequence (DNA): TGTGCCAGCAGCCCATCCGGAGAGGGCACTGAAGCTTTCTTT. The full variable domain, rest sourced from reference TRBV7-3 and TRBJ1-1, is GAGVSQTPSNKVTEKGKYVELRCDPISGHTALYWYRQSLGQGPEFLIYFQGTGAADDSGLPNDRFFAVRPEGSVSTLKIQRTERGDSAVYLCASSPSGEGTEAFFGQGTRLTVV.

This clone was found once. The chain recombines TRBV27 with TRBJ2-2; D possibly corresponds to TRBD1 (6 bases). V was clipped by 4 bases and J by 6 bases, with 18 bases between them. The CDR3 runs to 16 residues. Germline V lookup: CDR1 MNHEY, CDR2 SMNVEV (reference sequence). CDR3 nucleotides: TGTGCCAGCAGTTCATACAGGGTCGGGGTTCCCGGGGAGCTGTTTTTT. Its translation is CASSSYRVGVPGELFF.

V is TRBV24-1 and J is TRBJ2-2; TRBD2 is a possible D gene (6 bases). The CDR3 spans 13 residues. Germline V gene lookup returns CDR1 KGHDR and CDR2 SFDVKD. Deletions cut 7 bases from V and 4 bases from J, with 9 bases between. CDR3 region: CATRGDSTGELFF. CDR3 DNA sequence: TGTGCCACCAGGGGGGACTCCACCGGGGAGCTGTTTTTT.

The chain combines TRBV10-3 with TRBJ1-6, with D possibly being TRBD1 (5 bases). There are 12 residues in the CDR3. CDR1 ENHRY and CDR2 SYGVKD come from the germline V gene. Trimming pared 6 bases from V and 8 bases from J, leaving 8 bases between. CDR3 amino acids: CAIRGGDSPLHF. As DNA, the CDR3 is TGTGCCATCAGGGGGGGGGATTCACCCCTCCACTTT.

The CDR3 DNA sequence: TGTGCCACCCGCGGGAGCACAGATACGCAGTATTTT. As protein: CATRGSTDTQYF. The rearrangement links TRBV24-1 to TRBJ2-3, with D possibly matching TRBD2 (5 bases). Trimming removed 9 bases from V and 0 bases from J, with 6 bases in between. The CDR3 extends over 12 amino acids. Germline V gene lookup returns CDR1 KGHDR and CDR2 SFDVKD.

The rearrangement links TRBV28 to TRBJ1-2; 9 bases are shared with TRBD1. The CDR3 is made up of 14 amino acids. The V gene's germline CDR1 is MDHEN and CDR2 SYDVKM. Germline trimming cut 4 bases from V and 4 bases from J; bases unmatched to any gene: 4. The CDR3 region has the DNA TGTGCCAGCAGTTCCGGGACAGGGATCTATGGCTACACCTTC. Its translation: CASSSGTGIYGYTF.

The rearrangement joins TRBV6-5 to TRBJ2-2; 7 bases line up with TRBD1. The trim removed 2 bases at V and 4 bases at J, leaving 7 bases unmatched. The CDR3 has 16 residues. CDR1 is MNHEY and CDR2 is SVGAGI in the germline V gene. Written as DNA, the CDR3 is TGTGCCAGCAGTTACGCCGGGACAGAGTTCACCGGGGAGCTGTTTTTT. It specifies CASSYAGTEFTGELFF.

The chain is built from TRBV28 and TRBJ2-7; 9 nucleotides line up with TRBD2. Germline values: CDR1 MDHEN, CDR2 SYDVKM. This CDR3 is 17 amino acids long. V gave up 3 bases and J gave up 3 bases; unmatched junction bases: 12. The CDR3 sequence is CASSFPTSGRVSYEQYF. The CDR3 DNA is TGTGCCAGCAGTTTCCCGACTAGCGGAAGGGTTAGCTACGAGCAGTACTTC.

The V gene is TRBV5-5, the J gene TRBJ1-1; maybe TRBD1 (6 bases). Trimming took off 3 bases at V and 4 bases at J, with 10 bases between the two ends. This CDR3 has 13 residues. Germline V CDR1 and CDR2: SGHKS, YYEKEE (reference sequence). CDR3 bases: TGTGCCAGCAGCTCTGGACAGCGCACTGAAGCTTTCTTT. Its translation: CASSSGQRTEAFF.

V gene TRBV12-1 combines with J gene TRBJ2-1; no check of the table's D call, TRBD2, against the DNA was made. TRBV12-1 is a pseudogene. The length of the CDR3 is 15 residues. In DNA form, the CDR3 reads TGTGCCAGCAGCTGTTATAATCCCCCCTACAATGAGCAGTTCTTC. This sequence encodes CASSCYNPPYNEQFF.

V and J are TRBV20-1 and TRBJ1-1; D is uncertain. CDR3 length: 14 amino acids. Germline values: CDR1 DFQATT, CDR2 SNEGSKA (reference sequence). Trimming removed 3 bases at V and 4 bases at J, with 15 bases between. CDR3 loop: CSASNPRRGTEAFF. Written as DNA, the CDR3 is TGCAGTGCTAGTAACCCGAGAAGAGGCACTGAAGCTTTCTTT.

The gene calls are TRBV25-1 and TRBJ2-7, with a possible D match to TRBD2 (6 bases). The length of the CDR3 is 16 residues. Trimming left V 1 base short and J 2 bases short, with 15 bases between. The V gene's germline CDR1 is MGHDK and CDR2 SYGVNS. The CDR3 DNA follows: TGTGCCAGCAGTGAATTCGGGGGTTACCTTCCCTACGAGCAGTACTTC. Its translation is CASSEFGGYLPYEQYF.

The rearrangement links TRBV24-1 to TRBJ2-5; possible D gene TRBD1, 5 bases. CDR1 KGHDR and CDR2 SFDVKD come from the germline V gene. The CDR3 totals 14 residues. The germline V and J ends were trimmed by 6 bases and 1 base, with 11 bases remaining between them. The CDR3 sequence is CATSSGFTQETQYF. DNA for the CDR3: TGTGCCACCAGTTCAGGGTTCACCCAAGAGACCCAGTACTTC.

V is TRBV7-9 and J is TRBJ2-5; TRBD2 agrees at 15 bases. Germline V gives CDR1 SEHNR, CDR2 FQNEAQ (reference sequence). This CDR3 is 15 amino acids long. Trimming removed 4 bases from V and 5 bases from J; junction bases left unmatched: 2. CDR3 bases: TGTGCCAGCAGCTATGGACTAGCGGGAGGGGAGACCCAGTACTTC. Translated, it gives CASSYGLAGGETQYF.

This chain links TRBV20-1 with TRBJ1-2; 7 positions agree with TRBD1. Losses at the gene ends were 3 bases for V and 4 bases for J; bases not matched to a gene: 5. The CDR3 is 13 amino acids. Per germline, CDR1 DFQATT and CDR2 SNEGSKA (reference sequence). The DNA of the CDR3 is TGCAGTGCTAGTACAGGGGTTTCCTATGGCTACACCTTC. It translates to CSASTGVSYGYTF.